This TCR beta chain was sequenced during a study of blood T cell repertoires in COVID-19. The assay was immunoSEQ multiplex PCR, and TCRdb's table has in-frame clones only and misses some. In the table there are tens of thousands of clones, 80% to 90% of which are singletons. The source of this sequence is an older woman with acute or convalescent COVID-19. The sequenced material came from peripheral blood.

CDR3 loop: CASGGGTRGYTF. The CDR3 bases are TGTGCCAGCGGTGGGGGGACTCGTGGCTACACCTTC. V gene TRBV12-3 or TRBV12-4 combines with J gene TRBJ1-2; TRBD1 is a possible D gene (5 bases). This CDR3 is built from 12 residues. V shed 8 bases and J shed 7 bases, with 14 bases lying between them.